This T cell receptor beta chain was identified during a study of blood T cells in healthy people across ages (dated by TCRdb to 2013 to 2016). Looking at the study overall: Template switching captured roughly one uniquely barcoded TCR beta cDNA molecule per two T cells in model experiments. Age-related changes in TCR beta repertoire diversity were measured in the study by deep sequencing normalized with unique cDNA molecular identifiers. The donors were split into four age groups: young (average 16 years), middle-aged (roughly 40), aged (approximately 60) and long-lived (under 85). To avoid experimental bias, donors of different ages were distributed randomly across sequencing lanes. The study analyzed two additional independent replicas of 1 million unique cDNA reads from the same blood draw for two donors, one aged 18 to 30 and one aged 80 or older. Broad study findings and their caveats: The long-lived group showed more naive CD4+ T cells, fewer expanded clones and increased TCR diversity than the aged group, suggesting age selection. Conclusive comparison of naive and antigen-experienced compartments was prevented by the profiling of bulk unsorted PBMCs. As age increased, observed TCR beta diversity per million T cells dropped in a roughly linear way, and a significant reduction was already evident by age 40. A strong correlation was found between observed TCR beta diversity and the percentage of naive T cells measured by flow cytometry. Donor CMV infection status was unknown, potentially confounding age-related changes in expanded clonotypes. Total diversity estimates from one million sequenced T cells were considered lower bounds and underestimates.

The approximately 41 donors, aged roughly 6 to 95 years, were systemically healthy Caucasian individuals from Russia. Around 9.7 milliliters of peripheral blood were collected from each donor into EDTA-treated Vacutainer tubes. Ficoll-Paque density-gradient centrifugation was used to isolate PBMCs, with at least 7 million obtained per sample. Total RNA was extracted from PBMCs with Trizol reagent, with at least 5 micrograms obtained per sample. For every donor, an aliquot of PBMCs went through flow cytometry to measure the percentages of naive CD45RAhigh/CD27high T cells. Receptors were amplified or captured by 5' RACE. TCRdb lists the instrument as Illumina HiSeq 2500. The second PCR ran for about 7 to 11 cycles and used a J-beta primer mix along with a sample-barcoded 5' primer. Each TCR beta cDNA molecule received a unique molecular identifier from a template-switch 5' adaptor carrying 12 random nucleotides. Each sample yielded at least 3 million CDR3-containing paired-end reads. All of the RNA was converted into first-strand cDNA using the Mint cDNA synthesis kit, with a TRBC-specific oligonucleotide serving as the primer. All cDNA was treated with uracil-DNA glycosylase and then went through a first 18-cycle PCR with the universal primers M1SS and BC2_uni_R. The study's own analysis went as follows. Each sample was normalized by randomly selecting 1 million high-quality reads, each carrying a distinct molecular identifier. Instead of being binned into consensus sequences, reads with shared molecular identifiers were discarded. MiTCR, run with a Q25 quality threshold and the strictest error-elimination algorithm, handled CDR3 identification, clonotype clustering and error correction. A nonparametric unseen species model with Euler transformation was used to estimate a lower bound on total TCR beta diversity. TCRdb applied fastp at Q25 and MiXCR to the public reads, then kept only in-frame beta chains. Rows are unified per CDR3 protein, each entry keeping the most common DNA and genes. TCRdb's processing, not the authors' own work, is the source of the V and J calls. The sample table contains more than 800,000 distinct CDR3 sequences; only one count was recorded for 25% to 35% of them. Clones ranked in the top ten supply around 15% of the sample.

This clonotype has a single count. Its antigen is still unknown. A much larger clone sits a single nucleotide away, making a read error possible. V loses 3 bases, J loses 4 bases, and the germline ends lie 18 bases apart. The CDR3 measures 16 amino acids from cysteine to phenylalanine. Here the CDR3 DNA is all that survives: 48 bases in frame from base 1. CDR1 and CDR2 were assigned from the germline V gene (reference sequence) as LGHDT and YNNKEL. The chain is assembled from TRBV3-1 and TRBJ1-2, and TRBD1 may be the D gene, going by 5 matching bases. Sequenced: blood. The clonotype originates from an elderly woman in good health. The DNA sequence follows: TGTGCCAGCAGCCAGTGGGGACGGGGTGGGAGCTATGGCTACACCTTC. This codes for CASSQWGRGGSYGYTF.